This is a list of T cell receptor beta chains from one sample in a study of OX40 agonist ivuxolimab in advanced cancers. Libraries were prepared by immunoSEQ multiplex PCR; TCRdb keeps only in-frame clonotypes and omits some of them. The data contain 65,000 to 90,000 clones, roughly 90% of them singletons. Specimen: CD4+ or CD8+ T cells sorted from blood, collected in a trial of the OX40 agonist ivuxolimab. These receptors were collected from an adult with an advanced solid tumor such as melanoma, head and neck, liver or kidney cancer. Each CDR3 is given with its conserved first and last residue. Fields, in order: CDR3 DNA, CDR3 protein, clone size, J gene, V gene, D gene. The D gene is left open where the match is weak. The listing skips clone size in some rows; elsewhere it reads once, few, many or a size class.

cdr3_nt: TGTGCCAGCAGCTTTCAAGCGGGACAGGGGGGAACTGAAGCTTTCTTT; cdr3_aa: CASSFQAGQGGTEAFF; clone_size: once; j_call: TRBJ1-1; v_call: TRBV7-9; d_call: TRBD1
cdr3_nt: TGCGCCAGCAGTGAAAAGGAGGAGACCTACGAGCAGTACTTC; cdr3_aa: CASSEKEETYEQYF; clone_size: .; j_call: TRBJ2-7; v_call: TRBV10-1; d_call: .
cdr3_nt: TGTGCCAGCAGTGTCAGGGGTGCAACTAATGAAAAACTGTTTTTT; cdr3_aa: CASSVRGATNEKLFF; clone_size: few; j_call: TRBJ1-4; v_call: TRBV28; d_call: .
cdr3_nt: TGTGCCAGCAGCTCGAGGAGACTAGCGTCAGATACGCAGTATTTT; cdr3_aa: CASSSRRLASDTQYF; clone_size: .; j_call: TRBJ2-3; v_call: TRBV7-8; d_call: TRBD2
cdr3_nt: TGTGCCAGCAGCTTAACTGCAGACAATGAGCAGTTCTTC; cdr3_aa: CASSLTADNEQFF; clone_size: .; j_call: TRBJ2-1; v_call: TRBV7-3; d_call: .
cdr3_nt: TGTGCCAGCAGCCCCCTAGCGGGAGGTAACAATGAGCAGTTCTTC; cdr3_aa: CASSPLAGGNNEQFF; clone_size: .; j_call: TRBJ2-1; v_call: TRBV11-2; d_call: TRBD2
cdr3_nt: TGTGCCAGTAGTATCTCTGGCGGGGGAAATGGCTACACCTTC; cdr3_aa: CASSISGGGNGYTF; clone_size: .; j_call: TRBJ1-2; v_call: TRBV19; d_call: .
cdr3_nt: TGTGCCAGCTCACCGCGACGGGACAGCCAAGAGACCCAGTACTTC; cdr3_aa: CASSPRRDSQETQYF; clone_size: few; j_call: TRBJ2-5; v_call: TRBV18; d_call: TRBD1
cdr3_nt: TGTGCTAGTGGTTTGGTACGGGGGACAGTTTTTACGTACAATGAGCAGTTCTTC; cdr3_aa: CASGLVRGTVFTYNEQFF; clone_size: .; j_call: TRBJ2-1; v_call: TRBV12-5; d_call: .
cdr3_nt: TGTGCCAGCAGCCATGTAGGGACGAACACTGAAGCTTTCTTT; cdr3_aa: CASSHVGTNTEAFF; clone_size: few; j_call: TRBJ1-1; v_call: TRBV7-2; d_call: .
cdr3_nt: TGTGCCAGCAGCCAAACAGAGACCCAGTACTTC; cdr3_aa: CASSQTETQYF; clone_size: few; j_call: TRBJ2-5; v_call: TRBV7-9; d_call: .
cdr3_nt: TGCAGCGTACTAGTAGGGACTCCAGATACGCAGTATTTT; cdr3_aa: CSVLVGTPDTQYF; clone_size: .; j_call: TRBJ2-3; v_call: TRBV29-1; d_call: .
cdr3_nt: TGTGCCAGCAGCCGGGACTTTCCCAATGAGCAGTTCTTC; cdr3_aa: CASSRDFPNEQFF; clone_size: .; j_call: TRBJ2-1; v_call: TRBV7-2; d_call: .
cdr3_nt: TGTGCCAGTAATAGGGAGAGCGACACTGAAGCTTTCTTT; cdr3_aa: CASNRESDTEAFF; clone_size: .; j_call: TRBJ1-1; v_call: TRBV19; d_call: .
cdr3_nt: TGTGCCAGCTCAATCGCAGGGGGCGCTGGGGCCAACGTCCTGACTTTC; cdr3_aa: CASSIAGGAGANVLTF; clone_size: .; j_call: TRBJ2-6; v_call: TRBV18; d_call: TRBD1
cdr3_nt: TGTGCCAGCAGCCCTAGTAGCGGGAGTTCTAGTGAGCAGTTCTTC; cdr3_aa: CASSPSSGSSSEQFF; clone_size: .; j_call: TRBJ2-1; v_call: TRBV2; d_call: TRBD2
cdr3_nt: TGTGCCAGCAGCTTAGCGTTAGGGCCGAATAGCAATCAGCCCCAGCATTTT; cdr3_aa: CASSLALGPNSNQPQHF; clone_size: .; j_call: TRBJ1-5; v_call: TRBV7-6; d_call: .
cdr3_nt: TGTGCCAGTAGTTTCCAGGCCCGGCAGCCCCAGCATTTT; cdr3_aa: CASSFQARQPQHF; clone_size: .; j_call: TRBJ1-5; v_call: TRBV19; d_call: .
cdr3_nt: TGCAGCGTTGCCCTAGGACAGGGAAATTCACCCCTCCACTTT; cdr3_aa: CSVALGQGNSPLHF; clone_size: once; j_call: TRBJ1-6; v_call: TRBV29-1; d_call: TRBD1
cdr3_nt: TGTGCCAGCAGAGCAGGGGGTCGCAACGAGCAGTACTTC; cdr3_aa: CASRAGGRNEQYF; clone_size: .; j_call: TRBJ2-7; v_call: TRBV6-5; d_call: TRBD1
cdr3_nt: TGTGCCAGCAGTTTGGGACAGGGAAAAGAGTACGGGAGGACCGGGGAGCTGTTTTTT; cdr3_aa: CASSLGQGKEYGRTGELFF; clone_size: .; j_call: TRBJ2-2; v_call: TRBV28; d_call: TRBD1
cdr3_nt: TGTGCCAGCTCCCTGTCCGCCGTAACTAATGAAAAACTGTTTTTT; cdr3_aa: CASSLSAVTNEKLFF; clone_size: once; j_call: TRBJ1-4; v_call: TRBV18; d_call: .
cdr3_nt: TGTGCCACTAATAGGGTCCCGGGACAGGGGGGGGAGCAGTACTTC; cdr3_aa: CATNRVPGQGGEQYF; clone_size: .; j_call: TRBJ2-7; v_call: TRBV2; d_call: TRBD1
cdr3_nt: TGTGCCAGCAGTGAGATGCGGGAGGTATCCGAGCAGTACTTC; cdr3_aa: CASSEMREVSEQYF; clone_size: .; j_call: TRBJ2-7; v_call: TRBV2; d_call: TRBD2
cdr3_nt: TGTGCCAGCAGTGTCCGCGGACAATATGATTCACCCCTCCACTTT; cdr3_aa: CASSVRGQYDSPLHF; clone_size: .; j_call: TRBJ1-6; v_call: TRBV6-1; d_call: .
cdr3_nt: TGTGCCAGCTCCTGGTCGGGCTTGGCAAGCACAGATACGCAGTATTTT; cdr3_aa: CASSWSGLASTDTQYF; clone_size: .; j_call: TRBJ2-3; v_call: TRBV18; d_call: .
cdr3_nt: TGCGCCAGCAGCTGGGACCCGGGTAGCACAGATACGCAGTATTTT; cdr3_aa: CASSWDPGSTDTQYF; clone_size: .; j_call: TRBJ2-3; v_call: TRBV5-1; d_call: .
cdr3_nt: TGTGCCAGCAGCTTACAGGGATCCGCGCAGTATTTT; cdr3_aa: CASSLQGSAQYF; clone_size: .; j_call: TRBJ2-3; v_call: TRBV11-2; d_call: .
cdr3_nt: TGTGCCAGCAGTTTAATAGGGGAAAAACTGTTTTTT; cdr3_aa: CASSLIGEKLFF; clone_size: .; j_call: TRBJ1-4; v_call: TRBV27; d_call: .
cdr3_nt: TGTGCCAGCAGCTTAGCGCTCGGAACGAACACTGAAGCTTTCTTT; cdr3_aa: CASSLALGTNTEAFF; clone_size: .; j_call: TRBJ1-1; v_call: TRBV7-9; d_call: .
cdr3_nt: TGTGCCAGCAGCTCAAGTGCAGGGGAGGGAGAGACCCAGTACTTC; cdr3_aa: CASSSSAGEGETQYF; clone_size: .; j_call: TRBJ2-5; v_call: TRBV9; d_call: .
cdr3_nt: TGTGCCAGCAGTGAAGCGCTTGGGGGGCCTAAACTGTTTTTT; cdr3_aa: CASSEALGGPKLFF; clone_size: .; j_call: TRBJ1-4; v_call: TRBV2; d_call: .
cdr3_nt: TGTGCCAGCAGCTCACTATTTCCGGGACAGGGGGAGACCCAGTACTTC; cdr3_aa: CASSSLFPGQGETQYF; clone_size: .; j_call: TRBJ2-5; v_call: TRBV7-2; d_call: TRBD1
cdr3_nt: TGTGCCAGCAGGGGCGGACTAGCGGTTAGCTCTGGGGCCAACGTCCTGACTTTC; cdr3_aa: CASRGGLAVSSGANVLTF; clone_size: .; j_call: TRBJ2-6; v_call: TRBV28; d_call: TRBD2
cdr3_nt: TGTGCCAGCAGTTACGAAAGGGCAAGAGGCGGGCAGTACTTC; cdr3_aa: CASSYERARGGQYF; clone_size: .; j_call: TRBJ2-7; v_call: TRBV6-5; d_call: .
cdr3_nt: TGTGCCAGCAGTTTCCCCCCCCGTGTGAATGAGCAGTTCTTC; cdr3_aa: CASSFPPRVNEQFF; clone_size: .; j_call: TRBJ2-1; v_call: TRBV28; d_call: .
cdr3_nt: TGTGCCAGCAGCTTAGAGGGTCAGAGAGATTCACCCCTCCACTTT; cdr3_aa: CASSLEGQRDSPLHF; clone_size: .; j_call: TRBJ1-6; v_call: TRBV7-2; d_call: .
cdr3_nt: TGTGCCAGCAGTGTTTCAGGGGGCCGAACCGGGGAGCTGTTTTTT; cdr3_aa: CASSVSGGRTGELFF; clone_size: .; j_call: TRBJ2-2; v_call: TRBV2; d_call: TRBD1
cdr3_nt: TGTGCCAGCAGCTTAGACGGAGCGGTGGGGACCGGGGAGCTGTTTTTT; cdr3_aa: CASSLDGAVGTGELFF; clone_size: .; j_call: TRBJ2-2; v_call: TRBV7-3; d_call: .
cdr3_nt: TGTGCCAGCAAATTGGGGACAGGGACCGGGGAGCTGTTTTTT; cdr3_aa: CASKLGTGTGELFF; clone_size: .; j_call: TRBJ2-2; v_call: TRBV28; d_call: TRBD1
cdr3_nt: TGTGCCAGCAGTTTAATCGCGGGATACGAGCAGTACTTC; cdr3_aa: CASSLIAGYEQYF; clone_size: .; j_call: TRBJ2-7; v_call: TRBV27; d_call: .
cdr3_nt: TGTGCCAGCAGCGTTCGGACAGGGTTTGGTTCCTACAATGAGCAGTTCTTC; cdr3_aa: CASSVRTGFGSYNEQFF; clone_size: .; j_call: TRBJ2-1; v_call: TRBV9; d_call: TRBD1
cdr3_nt: TGTGCCAGCAGTCAGATAAATGACAGGGGAAACCAGCCCCAGCATTTT; cdr3_aa: CASSQINDRGNQPQHF; clone_size: .; j_call: TRBJ1-5; v_call: TRBV28; d_call: TRBD1
cdr3_nt: TGTGCCAGTAGTATAGCGGCAGGGATGAACACTGAAGCTTTCTTT; cdr3_aa: CASSIAAGMNTEAFF; clone_size: .; j_call: TRBJ1-1; v_call: TRBV19; d_call: .
cdr3_nt: TGTGCCAGCAGTTTATTATGGCTAGCGGGAGGTCGCAATGAGCAGTTCTTC; cdr3_aa: CASSLLWLAGGRNEQFF; clone_size: once; j_call: TRBJ2-1; v_call: TRBV27; d_call: TRBD2
cdr3_nt: TGCAGCGCTGAGCGGGAACTAGCAACAGATACGCAGTATTTT; cdr3_aa: CSAERELATDTQYF; clone_size: .; j_call: TRBJ2-3; v_call: TRBV29-1; d_call: TRBD2
cdr3_nt: TGTGCCAGCAGCTTGGGGTCAGGTAGGGCTGGAGCTTTCTTT; cdr3_aa: CASSLGSGRAGAFF; clone_size: .; j_call: TRBJ1-1; v_call: TRBV7-2; d_call: .
cdr3_nt: TGTGCCAGCAAGGCAGGGGTCACCGGGGAGCTGTTTTTT; cdr3_aa: CASKAGVTGELFF; clone_size: .; j_call: TRBJ2-2; v_call: TRBV2; d_call: .
cdr3_nt: TGTGCCAGCAGCTTATTTGAGAAGGGGGCTCGCGAGCAGTACTTC; cdr3_aa: CASSLFEKGAREQYF; clone_size: .; j_call: TRBJ2-7; v_call: TRBV13; d_call: TRBD1
cdr3_nt: TGTGCCAGCAGACAGGGTTCGGGCTACACCTTC; cdr3_aa: CASRQGSGYTF; clone_size: .; j_call: TRBJ1-2; v_call: TRBV28; d_call: .
cdr3_nt: TGTGCCAGCAGAATGGACGGCTACGAGCAGTACTTC; cdr3_aa: CASRMDGYEQYF; clone_size: .; j_call: TRBJ2-7; v_call: TRBV2; d_call: .
cdr3_nt: TGTGCCAGCAGGTCGTGGACAGTTGGAAACACCATATATTTT; cdr3_aa: CASRSWTVGNTIYF; clone_size: .; j_call: TRBJ1-3; v_call: TRBV11-2; d_call: .